This TCR beta chain was captured in a study of blood T cell repertoires in COVID-19. Turning to the study itself: From T cells, B-cell-depleted T cells, or PBMCs came the material, which was cDNA or gDNA.

The CDR3 has 13 amino acids. Germline CDR1 SGHTA, CDR2 FQGTGA. V lost 4 bases to trimming and J lost 8 bases; unmatched junction nucleotides: 6. Method: immunoSEQ multiplex PCR; TCRdb's copy keeps in-frame clones and lacks some. This repertoire shows 200,000 to 250,000 clones, around 90% found once; its top ten account for roughly 12%. The chain has TRBV7-3 and TRBJ1-2; 8 bases are shared with TRBD1. Sequences were obtained from peripheral blood. The sequence was collected from a woman aged 18 to 35 who had recovered from COVID-19. CDR3 residues: CASSYLAGGGYTF. The CDR3 DNA reads as TGTGCCAGCAGCTATTTGGCAGGGGGCGGCTACACCTTC.